The clone carrying this TCR beta chain was detected ten times or more. From the RT-PCR reads, TCRdb called clonotypes with MiXCR, one entry per CDR3 protein. Of about 700,000 distinct CDR3 sequences listed, approximately 15% are singletons. Germline assignment: CDR1 SGHTA and CDR2 FQGNSA. Trimming stripped 5 bases from V and 5 bases from J, with 12 bases between. This CDR3 has 13 amino acids. This rearrangement joins TRBV7-2 to TRBJ1-1, with a weak D call TRBD1 (6 bases). Sequenced: memory CD4+ T cells from blood. This receptor was identified in a female donor in good health, serving as a healthy control. CDR3 sequence: CASSEEGGTEAFF. The CDR3 coding sequence is TGTGCCAGCAGCGAAGAGGGGGGAACTGAAGCTTTCTTT.